Following are 28 T cell receptor beta chains from one sample sequenced in a study of cytomegalovirus exposure and HLA in healthy donors. 13 Jbeta primers and 60 Vbeta primers were used for the PCR. Assay: immunoSEQ multiplex PCR; the TCRdb copy retains only in-frame clones and omits some. The sample has roughly 150,000 clones; roughly 80% are singletons. The sequenced sample consisted of PBMCs. These TCRs come from a man aged 18 to 30 in good health and CMV-seropositive.

In this sample, this clone turned up a few times. The V gene is TRBV5-1, the J gene TRBJ1-2; D is unclear. CDR1 is SGHRS, CDR2 YFSETQ, per germline. Trimming stripped 4 bases from V and 7 bases from J, with 17 bases between. CDR3 length equals 14 residues. The CDR3 reads CASSPKTGATGYTF. In nucleotides, the CDR3 is TGCGCCAGCAGCCCGAAGACGGGTGCTACTGGCTACACCTTC.

The chain is built from TRBV7-9 and TRBJ1-2; 9 bases are a match to TRBD1. Per germline, CDR1 SEHNR and CDR2 FQNEAQ (reference sequence). V lost 5 bases, J lost 1 base, and 5 bases stayed unmatched. The CDR3 is 15 amino acids. DNA for the CDR3: TGTGCCAGCAGCCCTGGGACAGGGATTAACTATGGCTACACCTTC. It yields the protein CASSPGTGINYGYTF.

The chain carries TRBV7-6 and TRBJ1-1; D not certain. CDR3 size: 13 residues. Per the germline V gene, CDR1 is SGHVS and CDR2 is FNYEAQ. Trimming removed 8 bases at V and 0 bases at J, with 10 bases between. CDR3: CASRADVNTEAFF. The CDR3 DNA is TGTGCCAGCCGAGCGGACGTGAACACTGAAGCTTTCTTT.

This clone was picked up a small number of times. This sequence joins TRBV5-1 and TRBJ2-7, with D unresolved. Germline assignment: CDR1 SGHRS and CDR2 YFSETQ. The CDR3 has 13 residues. The ends were cut back, 4 bases at V and 3 bases at J, with 11 bases in the middle. In nucleotides, the CDR3 is TGCGCCAGCAGCCCCGGTGTCGACTACGAGCAGTACTTC. Translating it yields CASSPGVDYEQYF.

This clone came up a few times. V usage is TRBV5-1 and J usage is TRBJ1-4, with 9 bases aligning to TRBD1. The CDR3 loop spans 16 amino acids. The germline V gene encodes CDR1 SGHRS and CDR2 YFSETQ. The J segment lost 8 bases and the V segment lost 3 bases, leaving 11 bases of the junction unmatched. The CDR3 DNA reads TGCGCCAGCAGCTCAGCCTGGGACAGGGATCGAGAAAAACTGTTTTTT. Translating it yields CASSSAWDRDREKLFF.

The chain carries TRBV30 and TRBJ2-2; 11 bases map to TRBD1. In germline, CDR1 is GTSNPN, CDR2 SVGIG (reference sequence). The length of the CDR3 is 14 residues. The J segment lost 7 bases and the V segment lost 3 bases, leaving 4 bases of the junction unmatched. This CDR3 is CAWSPGQGGGELFF. In DNA form, the CDR3 reads TGTGCCTGGAGCCCGGGACAGGGGGGCGGGGAGCTGTTTTTT.

The chain recombines TRBV9 with TRBJ2-1; D ambiguous. Between the trimmed V and J ends, which lost 2 bases and 4 bases, there was a span of 7 bases. Germline V gene data show CDR1 as SGDLS and CDR2 as YYNGEE. This CDR3 contains 13 residues. CDR3 bases: TGTGCCAGCAGCGTCTCAGAATACAATGAGCAGTTCTTC. Its protein product is CASSVSEYNEQFF.

The rearrangement joins TRBV10-3 to TRBJ2-4; TRBD2 is a possible D gene (5 bases). CDR1 and CDR2 (germline): ENHRY, SYGVKD. V shed 2 bases and J shed 6 bases, with 11 bases lying between them. The CDR3 extends over 14 amino acids. The chain's CDR3 is CAISEGSGSNIQYF. The CDR3 DNA sequence: TGTGCCATCAGTGAGGGGTCGGGGTCAAACATTCAGTACTTC.

The chain links TRBV15 to TRBJ1-3; 8 nucleotides align to TRBD1. Unmatched junction bases numbered 4, after V lost 1 base and J lost 5 bases. CDR3 length equals 15 residues. The germline gives CDR1 LNHNV, CDR2 YYDKDF (reference sequence). Here the CDR3 DNA reads TGTGCCACCAGCAGAGTTGGACAGGGAAGAAACACCATATATTTT. It codes for CATSRVGQGRNTIYF.

The chain links TRBV27 to TRBJ2-3; 13 bases agree with TRBD2. Germline V CDR1 and CDR2: MNHEY, SMNVEV (reference sequence). The CDR3 covers 14 residues. V lost 6 bases to trimming and J lost 6 bases; unmatched junction nucleotides: 3. In nucleotides, the CDR3 is TGTGCCAGCAGACTAGCGGGAGGGCCGGATACGCAGTATTTT. Its translation: CASRLAGGPDTQYF.

The rearrangement uses TRBV5-6 and TRBJ2-2; D ambiguous. The CDR3 length is 14 residues. The V gene's germline CDR1 is SGHDT and CDR2 YYEEEE. Deletions cut 0 bases from V and 3 bases from J, with 6 bases between. CDR3 coding DNA: TGTGCCAGCAGCTTGGAAATCGACACCGGGGAGCTGTTTTTT. Its protein product is CASSLEIDTGELFF.

The chain links TRBV4-1 to TRBJ2-5, with TRBD1 identical over 7 bases. With the DNA end fitting TRBJ2-7 better, the J assignment may be wrong. CDR3 length: 14 amino acids. The germline V gene has CDR1 MGHRA and CDR2 YSYEKL. The CDR3 here is CASSLTGVSYEQYF. The CDR3 coding sequence is TGCGCCAGCAGTTTAACAGGGGTCTCCTACGAGCAGTACTTC.

This sequence joins TRBV10-2 and TRBJ2-7, with D perhaps TRBD2 (7 bases). CDR1 WSHSY and CDR2 SAAADI come from the germline V gene. The CDR3 consists of 15 residues. V was trimmed by 0 bases and J by 0 bases, leaving 9 bases between them. The CDR3 reads CASSESGGRSYEQYF. CDR3 coding DNA: TGCGCCAGCAGTGAGTCGGGGGGGCGCTCCTACGAGCAGTACTTC.

V gene TRBV7-3 combines with J gene TRBJ2-3; D perhaps matches TRBD2 (6 bases). Germline-derived CDR1 and CDR2 are SGHTA and FQGTGA. The CDR3 length is 15 residues. V was clipped by 0 bases and J by 6 bases, with 13 bases between them. The CDR3 sequence: CASSLTRGQRDTQYF. CDR3 nucleotide sequence: TGTGCCAGCAGCTTAACGCGGGGTCAACGGGATACGCAGTATTTT.

The J gene is TRBJ2-7, the V gene TRBV27, with 10 bases aligning to TRBD2. The CDR3 spans 16 residues. V lost 5 bases and J lost 0; bases outside the gene matches: 7. Germline-derived CDR1 and CDR2 are MNHEY and SMNVEV (reference sequence). CDR3: CASSIGLAEVSYEQYF. The CDR3 DNA follows: TGTGCCAGCAGTATCGGACTAGCGGAAGTCTCCTACGAGCAGTACTTC.

V usage is TRBV4-1 and J usage is TRBJ2-1, with 10 bases fitting TRBD2. Trimming removed 4 bases from V and 7 bases from J; junction bases left unmatched: 7. The CDR3 sequence is 15 residues long. CDR1 is MGHRA and CDR2 is YSYEKL in the germline V gene. CDR3 sequence (DNA): TGCGCCAGCAGCCGAATTACTAGCGGGAATAATGAGCAGTTCTTC. The encoded protein is CASSRITSGNNEQFF.

The chain recombines TRBV28 with TRBJ2-5, with D perhaps TRBD2 (6 bases). Looked up from germline, CDR1 is MDHEN and CDR2 is SYDVKM. This CDR3 contains 12 residues. V shed 7 bases and J shed 5 bases, with 11 bases lying between them. This CDR3 is CASTSGVETQYF. The CDR3 DNA is TGTGCCAGCACCTCGGGGGTCGAGACCCAGTACTTC.

J is TRBJ2-6 and V is TRBV5-1; perhaps TRBD1 as D (7 bases). Germline loops: CDR1 SGHRS, CDR2 YFSETQ. Trimming removed 9 bases from V and 2 bases from J, with 15 bases in between. This CDR3 region has 15 residues. CDR3 nucleotides: TGCGCCACACACACAGGGGAGGCTGGGGCCAACGTCCTGACTTTC. Translation: CATHTGEAGANVLTF.

This rearrangement joins TRBV5-6 to TRBJ2-5; no clear D. Germline V lookup: CDR1 SGHDT, CDR2 YYEEEE. The V gene lost 3 bases and the J gene lost 4 bases, with 10 bases spanning the gap. CDR3 length: 13 residues. In nucleotides, the CDR3 is TGTGCCAGCAGCTGGGCCGCAACAGAGACCCAGTACTTC. Protein: CASSWAATETQYF.

This clone appeared a few times. The chain links TRBV19 to TRBJ2-2, with D perhaps TRBD2 (6 bases). The CDR3 runs to 13 residues. From germline, CDR1 is LNHDA and CDR2 SQIVND (reference sequence). The V and J ends lost 5 bases and 8 bases respectively, with 12 bases between them. The CDR3 DNA sequence: TGTGCCAGTAGTCGGACTACCAAGGGGGAGCTGTTTTTT. Translation: CASSRTTKGELFF.

V and J are TRBV5-8 and TRBJ1-4, with a tentative D call TRBD1 (6 bases). Trimming cost V 10 bases and J 4 bases, with 20 bases left between them. The CDR3 spans 15 residues. Germline assignment: CDR1 SGHTS and CDR2 YDEGEE. The CDR3, as DNA: TGTGCCCACAGCCGCAGGACAGACTTTAATGAAAAACTGTTTTTT. Protein product: CAHSRRTDFNEKLFF.

The rearrangement joins TRBV19 to TRBJ1-2; 10 positions match TRBD1. CDR1 and CDR2 from the germline V gene are LNHDA and SQIVND (reference sequence). The CDR3 runs to 18 residues. The J segment lost 1 base and the V segment lost 4 bases, leaving 12 bases of the junction unmatched. The CDR3 DNA follows: TGTGCCAGTAGTACCGGCCAGGGACAGGGGAACCTTAACTATGGCTACACCTTC. Its protein product is CASSTGQGQGNLNYGYTF.

This clone was seen only a few times. The chain carries TRBV6-1 and TRBJ1-2; 8 bases map to TRBD1. Germline V gene sequence: CDR1 MNHNS, CDR2 SASEGT. The CDR3 totals 13 residues. The ends lost 5 bases at V and 8 bases at J; junction bases unmatched: 7. CDR3 coding DNA: TGTGCCAGCAGTATGGACAGGGATAAGGGCTACACCTTC. This codes for CASSMDRDKGYTF.

This clone has a single count. This chain links TRBV28 with TRBJ2-3; 13 bases are a match to TRBD2. The CDR3 has 16 amino acids. The germline CDR1 and CDR2 sequences are MDHEN and SYDVKM. V dropped 7 bases and J dropped 0; count of bases not matched to a gene: 4. The DNA of the CDR3 is TGTGCCAGCACTTTGGGACTAGCGGGAAGCACAGATACGCAGTATTTT. Its protein is CASTLGLAGSTDTQYF.

The V and J genes are TRBV4-1 and TRBJ2-1, with 13 bases lining up with TRBD2. Germline CDR1 is MGHRA and CDR2 is YSYEKL. V lost 4 bases to trimming and J lost 6 bases; unmatched junction nucleotides: 3. The CDR3 has 15 residues. The CDR3 coding sequence is TGCGCCAGCAGCCGGACTAGCGGGAGTTCCAATGAGCAGTTCTTC. Its protein product is CASSRTSGSSNEQFF.

This clone was detected only once. J is TRBJ1-5 and V is TRBV28; D is perhaps TRBD1 (5 bases). The CDR3 is 15 residues long. Germline loops: CDR1 MDHEN, CDR2 SYDVKM. Trimming cost V 6 bases and J 0 bases, with 12 bases left between them. The CDR3 here is CASSPTADSNQPQHF. The CDR3 DNA follows: TGTGCCAGCAGCCCGACAGCCGATAGCAATCAGCCCCAGCATTTT.

As concerns this clone: Other DNA sequences in the same sample also yield this CDR3. The rearrangement joins TRBV6-5 to TRBJ2-3; D is uncertain. Germline V gene data show CDR1 as MNHEY and CDR2 as SVGAGI. The V and J ends lost 5 bases and 0 bases respectively, with 9 bases between them. The CDR3 runs to 14 residues. Here the CDR3 reads CASSLSSSTDTQYF. The CDR3 DNA follows: TGTGCCAGCAGTCTGTCGTCCAGCACAGATACGCAGTATTTT.

For the CDR3, the DNA is TGTGCCAGGACGGGACAGGGATGTCAGCCCCAGCATTTT. It yields the protein CARTGQGCQPQHF. The J gene is TRBJ1-5, the V gene TRBV6-9; 9 positions agree with TRBD1. The J segment lost 6 bases and the V segment lost 9 bases, leaving 6 bases of the junction unmatched. Per germline, CDR1 MNHGY and CDR2 SVAAGI. This CDR3 has 13 residues.